The TCR beta chain described here comes from a study of T cell repertoires in cytomegalovirus infection. Overall study results and limits: The cumulative frequency of public TCR beta families identified carriers of CMV plus the relevant HLA.

Points on this clonotype: What it binds is not known.

TCRdb ran MiXCR on the reads and lists one entry per CDR3 protein. This sample carries some 320,000 distinct CDR3 sequences, over 7.5% of them seen once, and the ten largest clones take about 4.5%. The CDR3 has 13 amino acids. Trimming cost V 3 bases and J 6 bases; bases outside gene matches: 1. Per the germline V gene, CDR1 is SGHVS and CDR2 is FNYEAQ. This clonotype was sampled from a human donor in good health (CMV status not recorded). Some clones in this sample may be carry-over from other donors' samples. The sample was PBMCs. V usage is TRBV7-6 and J usage is TRBJ2-1; 8 bases are a match to TRBD2. The CDR3 nucleotides read TGTGCCAGCAGCTTCCTAGCGGGCAATGAGCAGTTCTTC. Protein sequence: CASSFLAGNEQFF.